This TCR beta chain was sequenced in a study of blood T cell repertoires in COVID-19. Trimming took 4 bases from V and 4 from J, leaving 12 bases between them. Germline V gives CDR1 KGHDR, CDR2 SFDVKD. This CDR3 contains 15 residues. Clones were sequenced by immunoSEQ multiplex PCR, and TCRdb holds only the in-frame ones, with some missing. The sample lists about 330,000 clones; approximately 89% were seen once. The V gene is TRBV24-1, the J gene TRBJ2-2; possibly TRBD1 for D (6 bases). What was sequenced was PBMCs or T cells enriched from blood (not recorded which). This TCR came from a woman in her 30s who had recovered from COVID-19. The CDR3: CATSETTGSTGELFF. In DNA, the CDR3 is TGTGCCACCAGTGAAACTACAGGGTCCACCGGGGAGCTGTTTTTT.